The 29 T cell receptor beta chains listed next were all sequenced from one sample in a study of regulatory T cells in long-lasting Graves disease (dated by TCRdb to the early 2020s). The library was produced with multiplex PCR. The reads were generated on an Illumina HiSeq 4000. To build TCR beta libraries, CDR3 regions were amplified by Arm-PCR using iRepertoire HTBI primers. TCRdb ran its own pipeline on the public reads, namely fastp trimming at Q25 and MiXCR clone calling, and kept in-frame beta chains. Every entry covers one CDR3 protein and lists the most common genes and DNA from its rows. The sample yields hundreds of thousands of distinct CDR3 sequences; approximately 16% were counted once. The top ten constitute more than 10% of the sample. Sample time point, as interpreted from the label and publication: newly diagnosed GD, antithyroid drugs for less than 3 months. For both TCR sequencing and RNA sequencing, RNA was extracted from PBMCs in TRIzol.

The same data also contributed to another study, on T cells in Graves' hyperthyroidism and ophthalmopathy.

Sequenced here: peripheral blood mononuclear cells (PBMCs), sampled at new diagnosis, from a patient treated with antithyroid drugs. These receptors originate from a man aged 18-30 years with Graves disease. Donor details come from another sample of the same person, matched by shared clones.

This clonotype was found a few times. This chain connects TRBV20-1 to TRBJ1-2; 9 bases align to TRBD1. Germline V lookup: CDR1 DFQATT, CDR2 SNEGSKA (reference sequence). J lost 1 base, V lost 4 bases, and 7 bases had no gene match. This CDR3 is 15 amino acids long. CDR3 DNA sequence: TGCAGTGCTATAGGTAGACAGGGGGGTAACTATGGCTACACCTTC. Translating gives CSAIGRQGGNYGYTF.

J is TRBJ2-7 and V is TRBV2; D gene unclear. CDR3 size: 13 residues. Per germline, CDR1 SNHLY and CDR2 FYNNEI. V was trimmed by 5 bases and J by 5 bases, leaving 13 bases between them. In DNA form, the CDR3 reads TGTGCCAGCAGTTTAAGACTGTCCCACGAGCAGTACTTC. It is translated as CASSLRLSHEQYF.

In the case of this clonotype: A read error may be the cause here, since a much bigger clone is one base away. The CDR3 does not end in the conserved phenylalanine or tryptophan, so this is likely a read error. The chain employs TRBV3-1 and TRBJ2-7, with 7 bases aligning to TRBD1. The CDR3 sequence is 14 residues long. Germline values: CDR1 LGHDT, CDR2 YNNKEL (reference sequence). V lost 7 bases, J lost 5 bases, and 11 bases stayed unmatched. The CDR3 nucleotides are TGTGCCAGCAATCCGACAGGGAGATTCCACGAGCAGTACCTC. Amino acid sequence: CASNPTGRFHEQYL.

The V call is TRBV20-1, the J call TRBJ2-3; the D call may be TRBD1 or TRBD2 (5 bases each). CDR3 length: 11 amino acids. Germline-derived CDR1 and CDR2 are DFQATT and SNEGSKA (reference sequence). The V end was cut by 5 bases, the J end by 8 bases, with 11 bases between. The CDR3 protein is CSAWNGGTQYF. CDR3 bases: TGCAGTGCTTGGAATGGGGGTACGCAGTATTTT.

This clonotype has just one count. The chain recombines TRBV9 with TRBJ2-1; 7 nucleotides line up with TRBD2. CDR1 and CDR2 from the germline V gene are SGDLS and YYNGEE. Trimming cost V 0 bases and J 9 bases; bases outside gene matches: 6. The CDR3 loop spans 14 amino acids. For the CDR3, the DNA is TGTGCCAGCAGCGTAGCTACGGGGGGTGTTGAGCAGTTCTTC. Its translation: CASSVATGGVEQFF.

This clonotype was picked up a small number of times. The chain uses TRBV4-1 and TRBJ1-5; weak D call: TRBD1 (6 bases). Deletions cut 4 bases from V and 5 bases from J, with 18 bases between. The CDR3 totals 16 residues. The V gene's germline CDR1 is MGHRA and CDR2 YSYEKL. The DNA of the CDR3 is TGCGCCAGCAGCCCTCTCGCGGGGGCGCGCTATCAGCCCCAGCATTTT. This codes for CASSPLAGARYQPQHF.

This rearrangement joins TRBV6-5 to TRBJ1-3, with a tentative D call TRBD1 (6 bases). The germline CDR1 and CDR2 sequences are MNHEY and SVGAGI. CDR3 length: 16 residues. V was clipped by 0 bases and J by 8 bases, with 17 bases between them. CDR3 coding DNA: TGTGCCAGCAGTTACTCGCCAGGGACACTGGGAGACACCATATATTTT. It yields the protein CASSYSPGTLGDTIYF.

The chain joins TRBV19 to TRBJ2-2; no clear D gene. CDR3 length: 13 residues. V shed 7 bases and J shed 5 bases, with 11 bases lying between them. Germline V gene lookup returns CDR1 LNHDA and CDR2 SQIVND (reference sequence). This chain's CDR3 is CASTLRLTGELFF. For the CDR3, the DNA is TGTGCCAGTACCCTCCGCCTTACCGGGGAGCTGTTTTTT.

This clonotype was seen ten or more times. The V and J genes are TRBV18 and TRBJ1-5; D gene unclear. This CDR3 has 11 amino acids. The germline gives CDR1 KGHSH, CDR2 LQKENI. The ends were cut back, 8 bases at V and 5 bases at J, with 7 bases in the middle. In DNA form, the CDR3 reads TGTGCCAGCAGTCCCGATCAGCCCCAGCATTTT. Protein: CASSPDQPQHF. Full variable domain (remainder filled in from reference TRBV18 and TRBJ1-5): NAGVMQNPRHLVRRRGQEARLRCSPMKGHSHVYWYRQLPEEGLKFMVYLQKENIIDESGMPKERFSAEFPKEGPSILRIQQVVRGDSAAYFCASSPDQPQHFGDGTRLSIL.

This clonotype was detected ten times or more. The chain recombines TRBV6-2 or TRBV6-3 with TRBJ2-7, with 8 positions matching TRBD1. Losses at the gene ends were 3 bases for V and 4 bases for J; bases not matched to a gene: 23. Per germline, CDR1 MNHEY and CDR2 SVGEGT. CDR3 length equals 20 residues. CDR3 sequence: CASSYYFRIAEGQVFYEQYF. The CDR3 nucleotides are TGTGCCAGCAGTTATTATTTTCGAATCGCGGAGGGACAGGTCTTTTACGAGCAGTACTTC.

This clonotype was recorded a few times. No conserved phenylalanine or tryptophan ends this CDR3, so it is likely a read error. V is TRBV5-6 and J is TRBJ1-1; no reliable D call. There are 12 residues in the CDR3. In germline, CDR1 is SGHDT, CDR2 YYEEEE. The V end lost 0 bases, the J end lost 7 bases, and 7 bases lay between the germline ends. CDR3 protein: CASSLGDSEAFL. The DNA for the CDR3 is TGTGCCAGCAGCTTGGGTGATAGTGAAGCTTTCCTT.

Many counts were recorded for this clonotype. The V and J genes are TRBV2 and TRBJ2-7; the match to TRBD1 covers 7 bases. V lost 5 bases and J lost 7; bases outside the gene matches: 8. The CDR3 contains 13 residues. Germline V gene data show CDR1 as SNHLY and CDR2 as FYNNEI. The CDR3 region has the DNA TGTGCCAGCAGTAGGACAGGTTTGGGGGAGCAGTACTTC. Translating gives CASSRTGLGEQYF.

V gene TRBV5-5 combines with J gene TRBJ2-7, with D perhaps TRBD1 (5 bases). CDR1 is SGHKS and CDR2 is YYEKEE in the germline V gene (reference sequence). The V end lost 4 bases, the J end lost 6 bases, and 14 bases lay between the germline ends. This CDR3 has 13 amino acids. The CDR3: CASSRGQFVEQYF. The DNA for the CDR3 is TGTGCCAGCAGCCGAGGACAATTTGTCGAGCAGTACTTC.

The rearrangement joins TRBV20-1 to TRBJ1-5; D unresolved. Germline V gene sequence: CDR1 DFQATT, CDR2 SNEGSKA (reference sequence). V dropped 3 bases and J dropped 2 bases, with 14 bases sitting between them. CDR3 length: 15 amino acids. The CDR3 spells CSASSGVYGNQPQHF. The CDR3 bases are TGCAGTGCTAGTAGCGGGGTATACGGCAATCAGCCCCAGCATTTT.

The chain uses TRBV4-2 and TRBJ2-1; 10 bases line up with TRBD1. The germline CDR1 and CDR2 sequences are LGHNA and YNFKEQ. Germline trimming cut 4 bases from V and 5 bases from J; bases unmatched to any gene: 5. CDR3 length: 15 residues. The CDR3 here is CASSRVGQGDNEQFF. CDR3 DNA sequence: TGTGCCAGCAGCCGAGTTGGACAGGGGGACAATGAGCAGTTCTTC.

The chain has TRBV2 and TRBJ2-1, with D uncertain. Germline CDR1 is SNHLY and CDR2 is FYNNEI. The CDR3 has 14 residues. V was pared by 3 bases and J by 3 bases, with 9 bases between. Here the CDR3 reads CASSDVTNYNEQFF. The CDR3 DNA follows: TGTGCCAGCAGTGATGTGACCAACTACAATGAGCAGTTCTTC.

The chain links TRBV29-1 to TRBJ1-1; weak D call: TRBD1 (6 bases). CDR3 length: 13 amino acids. V was pared by 6 bases and J by 0 bases, with 11 bases between. Germline lookup yields CDR1 SQVTM and CDR2 ANQGSEA. The CDR3 spells CSVGKGVNTEAFF. CDR3 nucleotides: TGCAGCGTAGGCAAGGGGGTGAACACTGAAGCTTTCTTT.

The sample holds a few counts of this clonotype. The chain is built from TRBV11-2 and TRBJ2-1, with 12 bases aligning to TRBD2. The J segment lost 3 bases and the V segment lost 0 bases, leaving 9 bases of the junction unmatched. In germline, CDR1 is SGHAT, CDR2 FQNNGV. The CDR3 covers 19 residues. CDR3 nucleotide sequence: TGTGCCAGCAGCTTAGATCCGATTAGGACTAGCGGGGTCTACAATGAGCAGTTCTTC. It codes for CASSLDPIRTSGVYNEQFF.

This clonotype was detected many times. The chain recombines TRBV6-1 with TRBJ2-4; a possible D gene is TRBD1 (6 bases). Per germline, CDR1 MNHNS and CDR2 SASEGT. The V end lost 5 bases, the J end lost 3 bases, and 8 bases lay between the germline ends. The CDR3 is 13 residues long. The CDR3 sequence: CASSLDSKNIQYF. The CDR3, as DNA: TGTGCCAGCAGTCTGGACAGCAAAAACATTCAGTACTTC.

This clonotype was observed a few times. The chain combines TRBV6-2 or TRBV6-3 with TRBJ1-1, with D tentatively TRBD1 (5 bases). There are 14 residues in the CDR3. Germline values: CDR1 MNHEY, CDR2 SVGEGT. Between the trimmed V and J ends, which lost 1 base and 3 bases, there was a span of 9 bases. The CDR3 nucleotides are TGTGCCAGCAGTTACTGGTCAGGGCACACTGAAGCTTTCTTT. This translates into CASSYWSGHTEAFF.

This clonotype appeared many times. The V gene is TRBV7-3, the J gene TRBJ1-6; 7 bases are a match to TRBD1. With V trimmed by 0 bases and J by 7 bases, 12 bases remained unmatched. The CDR3 runs to 18 residues. Looked up from germline, CDR1 is SGHTA and CDR2 is FQGTGA. The CDR3 reads CASSLTAPGGITNSPLHF. The CDR3 DNA reads as TGTGCCAGCAGCTTAACGGCCCCAGGGGGGATTACCAATTCACCCCTCCACTTT.

Many counts were recorded for this clonotype. The rearrangement uses TRBV28 and TRBJ2-3, with 8 positions matching TRBD2. The CDR3 is 18 amino acids. Germline V gene lookup returns CDR1 MDHEN and CDR2 SYDVKM. The ends lost 4 bases at V and 4 bases at J; junction bases unmatched: 16. CDR3 in DNA: TGTGCCAGCAGTTCGCTACCGGGACTAGGAAAAGGTGCAGATACGCAGTATTTT. Protein sequence: CASSSLPGLGKGADTQYF. Combining the CDR3 with reference TRBV28 and TRBJ2-3 gives the whole variable domain DVKVTQSSRYLVKRTGEKVFLECVQDMDHENMFWYRQDPGLGLRLIYFSYDVKMKEKGDIPEGYSVSREKKERFSLILESASTNQTSMYLCASSSLPGLGKGADTQYFGPGTRLTVL.

This clonotype has more than one count but fewer than ten. V usage is TRBV6-2 or TRBV6-3 and J usage is TRBJ1-2; 9 bases line up with TRBD1. Germline values: CDR1 MNHEY, CDR2 SVGEGT. The CDR3 is 14 residues long. J was trimmed by 8 bases and V by 5 bases; bases with no gene match: 9. The CDR3 is CASSATDRGLGYTF. CDR3 sequence (DNA): TGTGCCAGCAGTGCTACGGACAGGGGACTCGGCTACACCTTC.

This clonotype was counted ten times or more. This sequence joins TRBV28 and TRBJ2-7, with no clear D. In germline, CDR1 is MDHEN, CDR2 SYDVKM. V lost 6 bases, J lost 5 bases, and 8 bases lay in between. The CDR3 loop spans 11 amino acids. The CDR3 region is CASRTGDEQYF. As DNA, the CDR3 is TGTGCCAGCAGGACCGGCGACGAGCAGTACTTC.

There are many counts of this clonotype. The V gene is TRBV10-3, the J gene TRBJ2-2; D possibly corresponds to TRBD2 (5 bases). V lost 2 bases, J lost 7 bases, and 14 bases lay in between. Looked up from germline, CDR1 is ENHRY and CDR2 is SYGVKD. There are 15 residues in the CDR3. The CDR3: CAISEPTQEGGELFF. In nucleotides, the CDR3 is TGTGCCATCAGTGAGCCCACACAAGAGGGCGGGGAGCTGTTTTTT.

In this sample, this clonotype turned up many times. The gene calls are TRBV7-9 and TRBJ1-2, with a possible D match to TRBD1 (5 bases). The ends were cut back, 1 base at V and 0 bases at J, with 15 bases in the middle. This CDR3 contains 17 residues. Germline lookup yields CDR1 SEHNR and CDR2 FQNEAQ (reference sequence). The chain's CDR3 is CASSLGPQQGANYGYTF. CDR3 DNA sequence: TGTGCCAGCAGCTTAGGCCCTCAGCAGGGCGCTAACTATGGCTACACCTTC. Full variable domain (outside the CDR3, taken from reference TRBV7-9 and TRBJ1-2): DTGVSQNPRHKITKRGQNVTFRCDPISEHNRLYWYRQTLGQGPEFLTYFQNEAQLEKSRLLSDRFSAERPKGSFSTLEIQRTEQGDSAMYLCASSLGPQQGANYGYTFGSGTRLTVV.

This clonotype was detected a few times. The V and J genes are TRBV5-1 and TRBJ2-7, with TRBD2 matching over 12 bases. The CDR3 runs 16 residues. Germline CDR1 is SGHRS and CDR2 is YFSETQ. After removal of 5 bases from V and 1 base from J, the junction contained 7 bases not matched to a gene. CDR3 DNA: TGCGCCAGCAGTTTAACCCTAGCGGGAGGGTCCTACGAGCAGTACTTC. Amino acids: CASSLTLAGGSYEQYF.

This clonotype was observed a few times. The chain recombines TRBV27 with TRBJ2-7, with D unresolved. The CDR3 has 12 residues. Germline-derived CDR1 and CDR2 are MNHEY and SMNVEV (reference sequence). V was trimmed by 4 bases and J by 9 bases, leaving 13 bases between them. The CDR3 loop reads CASSSSWGRQYF. As DNA, the CDR3 is TGTGCCAGCAGTTCGTCTTGGGGTCGGCAGTACTTC.

This clonotype has at least ten counts. V and J are TRBV2 and TRBJ1-6; D remains unclear. The length of the CDR3 is 15 residues. Trimming stripped 2 bases from V and 7 bases from J, with 12 bases between. Germline V lookup: CDR1 SNHLY, CDR2 FYNNEI. The CDR3 sequence: CASSEHGIENSPLHF. Here the CDR3 DNA reads TGTGCCAGCAGTGAACACGGAATTGAGAATTCACCCCTCCACTTT.